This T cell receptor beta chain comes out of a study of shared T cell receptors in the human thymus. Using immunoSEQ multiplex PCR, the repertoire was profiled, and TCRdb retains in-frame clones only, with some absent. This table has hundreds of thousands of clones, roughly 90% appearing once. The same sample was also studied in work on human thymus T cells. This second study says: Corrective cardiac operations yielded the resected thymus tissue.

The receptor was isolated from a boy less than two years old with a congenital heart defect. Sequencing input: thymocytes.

The CDR3 reads CASSTRLAASTDTQYF. CDR3 nucleotide sequence: TGTGCCAGCAGCACCCGACTAGCGGCGAGCACAGATACGCAGTATTTT. The chain carries TRBV21-1 and TRBJ2-3; whether TRBD2, the table's D call, matches the DNA was not checked. TRBV21-1 is a pseudogene. This CDR3 has 16 amino acids.